This TCR beta chain derives from a study of regulatory T cells in long-lasting Graves disease. Study-wide context: New Graves' disease cases had less than 3 months of antithyroid drugs. Regarding the study as a whole: Lower TCR diversity characterized persistent Graves' patients relative to newly diagnosed patients.

This clonotype was seen repeatedly, ten times or more. The target antigen is unknown. This CDR3 comprises 13 residues. The V and J ends lost 5 bases and 7 bases respectively, with 14 bases between them. Germline lookup yields CDR1 MNHNS and CDR2 SASEGT. Stated time point: newly diagnosed GD, antithyroid drugs for less than 3 months. Isolated PBMC RNA provided the starting material for the TCR library. Patients with Graves' disease were diagnosed by American Thyroid Association guidelines. Relying on iRepertoire HTBI primers and Arm-PCR of CDR3 regions, the team built TCR beta libraries. MiXCR, applied by TCRdb to the multiplex PCR reads, yields one record per CDR3 protein. The sample holds 300,000 to 400,000 distinct CDR3 sequences, over 15% seen once.

The chain has TRBV6-1 and TRBJ1-2; possibly TRBD1 for D (5 bases). This specimen was peripheral blood mononuclear cells (PBMCs), taken at new diagnosis, from a patient treated with antithyroid drugs. This receptor was identified in a female donor with Graves disease. The CDR3 bases are TGTGCCAGCAGTCACACGGGGGTTAGTGGCTACACCTTC. Residues: CASSHTGVSGYTF.